This is a list of T cell receptor beta chains from one sample in a study of CD8 T cells in ankylosing spondylitis. Via MiXCR, TCRdb re-called the 5' RACE reads, giving one row per CDR3 protein. The sample lists more than 400,000 distinct CDR3 sequences; roughly 5.2% were seen once. Input material: blood, either unsorted or a sorted T cell fraction (not recorded which). Source of these receptors: a male donor with ankylosing spondylitis. The CDR3 runs from the conserved cysteine through the conserved F or W. D genes are given only for firm matches. The size of a clone is reported for some rows only, either as once, few or many, or as a class for expanded clones.

J gene,D gene,clone size,V gene,CDR3 protein,CDR3 DNA
TRBJ1-5,NA,many,TRBV5-6,CASSFRDSNQPQHF,TGTGCCAGCAGCTTCCGGGATAGCAATCAGCCCCAGCATTTT
TRBJ1-1,NA,many,TRBV6-2/TRBV6-3,CASSPRMGAGGGEAFF,TGTGCCAGCAGTCCCAGGATGGGAGCCGGGGGCGGTGAAGCTTTCTTT
TRBJ2-1,NA,NA,TRBV20-1,CSARDNQGGGNEQFF,TGCAGTGCTAGAGACAACCAGGGTGGAGGCAATGAGCAGTTCTTC
TRBJ2-1,TRBD2,few,TRBV9,CASSVLAGGSRNEQFF,TGTGCCAGCAGCGTCTTAGCGGGGGGGTCGAGAAATGAGCAGTTCTTC
TRBJ1-3,TRBD1,many,TRBV29-1,CSARTDRGPGNTIYF,TGCAGCGCTCGCACGGACAGGGGGCCTGGAAACACCATATATTTT
TRBJ2-1,NA,many,TRBV29-1,CSVEDRGRVIHNEQFF,TGCAGCGTTGAAGATCGCGGCAGGGTTATCCACAATGAGCAGTTCTTC
TRBJ2-7,NA,many,TRBV20-1,CSAWLGMSSYEQYF,TGCAGTGCTTGGCTAGGGATGAGCTCCTACGAGCAGTACTTC
TRBJ2-3,TRBD1,many,TRBV20-1,CSGEGAWTDTQYF,TGCAGTGGAGAGGGGGCGTGGACAGATACGCAGTATTTT
TRBJ1-4,NA,many,TRBV3-1,CASSHYTGTNEKLFF,TGTGCCAGCAGCCACTACACAGGGACTAATGAAAAACTGTTTTTT
TRBJ2-3,TRBD1,many,TRBV7-2,CASSLYRGVSTDTQYF,TGTGCCAGCAGCTTATACAGGGGCGTTAGCACAGATACGCAGTATTTT
TRBJ2-7,TRBD2,many,TRBV15,CATKPGGARNEQYF,TGTGCCACCAAACCCGGGGGGGCGAGGAACGAGCAGTACTTC
TRBJ1-2,TRBD1,many,TRBV5-1,CASSHTTGPTNYGYTF,TGCGCCAGCAGCCACACGACAGGGCCAACTAACTATGGCTACACCTTC
TRBJ1-4,NA,many,TRBV20-1,CSARDAQATNEKLFF,TGCAGTGCTAGAGATGCCCAAGCAACTAATGAAAAACTGTTTTTT
TRBJ1-6,NA,many,TRBV5-1,CASSLGRDSPLHF,TGCGCCAGCAGCTTGGGCAGGGATTCACCCCTCCACTTT
TRBJ1-3,NA,many,TRBV7-9,CASSPKRTGNTIYF,TGTGCCAGCAGTCCTAAAAGGACTGGAAACACCATATATTTT
TRBJ2-7,NA,many,TRBV29-1,CSATLGDDEQYF,TGCAGCGCCACGCTGGGGGACGACGAGCAGTACTTC
TRBJ1-1,NA,NA,TRBV25-1,CASQGSEAFF,TGTGCCAGCCAAGGCTCTGAAGCTTTCTTT
TRBJ2-3,NA,many,TRBV7-2,CASSLKISERTDTQYF,TGTGCCAGCAGCTTAAAGATTTCGGAACGCACAGATACGCAGTATTTT
TRBJ2-6,NA,once,TRBV9,CASSAPRSGANILTF,TGTGCCAGCAGCGCACCGCGCTCTGGGGCCAACATCCTGACTTTC
TRBJ2-3,NA,many,TRBV5-1,CASSLGAGSDTQYF,TGCGCCAGCAGCTTGGGGGCCGGGTCAGATACGCAGTATTTT
TRBJ1-6,TRBD1,many,TRBV7-2,CASSLSLRGLGSPLHF,TGTGCCAGCAGCTTATCGCTCAGGGGGCTCGGATCACCCCTCCACTTT
TRBJ2-3,NA,few,TRBV9,CASSARGWTDTQYF,TGTGCCAGCAGCGCGAGGGGTTGGACGGATACGCAGTATTTT
TRBJ1-6,NA,many,TRBV4-3,CASSQFTGIDNSPLHF,TGCGCCAGCAGCCAATTCACAGGGATAGATAATTCACCCCTCCACTTT
TRBJ2-3,NA,many,TRBV18,CASSPTQGDTQYF,TGTGCCAGCTCACCCACCCAGGGAGATACGCAGTATTTT
TRBJ1-1,NA,NA,TRBV19,CASSIEVNTEAFF,TGTGCCAGTAGTATAGAGGTGAACACTGAAGCTTTCTTT
TRBJ1-5,NA,many,TRBV18,CASQGDGNQPQHF,TGTGCCAGCCAGGGCGACGGGAATCAGCCCCAGCATTTT
TRBJ1-4,NA,many,TRBV11-2,CASSLHVQGYEKLFF,TGTGCCAGCAGCTTACACGTACAGGGCTATGAAAAACTGTTTTTT
TRBJ1-1,TRBD1,NA,TRBV4-3,CASSQGRDRDTEAFF,TGCGCCAGCAGCCAAGGAAGGGACAGAGACACTGAAGCTTTCTTT
TRBJ2-1,TRBD1,NA,TRBV3-1,CASSQGQEQFF,TGTGCCAGCAGCCAGGGACAGGAGCAGTTCTTC
TRBJ1-1,TRBD1,many,TRBV5-1,CASSRDSSEAFF,TGCGCCAGCAGCCGGGACAGTTCCGAAGCTTTCTTT
TRBJ2-1,NA,NA,TRBV20-1,CSAQGQYVQGPFYF,TGCAGTGCCCAAGGTCAATACGTACAGGGCCCCTTTTACTTC
TRBJ2-3,NA,many,TRBV15,CATSRDGDSYTDTQYF,TGTGCCACCAGCAGAGACGGGGACTCCTATACAGATACGCAGTATTTT
TRBJ2-7,TRBD2,NA,TRBV14,CASSLREGREQYF,TGTGCCAGCAGCCTCAGGGAGGGACGCGAGCAGTACTTC
TRBJ2-5,NA,few,TRBV13,CASSMVRTALGTQYF,TGTGCCAGCAGCATGGTACGGACAGCCTTGGGGACCCAGTACTTC
TRBJ2-7,TRBD2,many,TRBV5-1,CASSLGGLAGAYEQYF,TGCGCCAGCAGCTTGGGGGGACTAGCGGGGGCCTACGAGCAGTACTTC
TRBJ1-1,NA,NA,TRBV18,CASSPPGSYKQAFF,TGTGCCAGCTCACCACCAGGCAGCTATAAGCAAGCTTTCTTT
TRBJ2-1,TRBD2,many,TRBV24-1,CATSDGSGINEQFF,TGTGCCACCAGTGATGGTAGCGGGATCAATGAGCAGTTCTTC
TRBJ2-3,NA,few,TRBV18,CASSPRVGTTDTQYF,TGTGCCAGCTCACCGCGAGTCGGAACAACCGATACGCAGTATTTT